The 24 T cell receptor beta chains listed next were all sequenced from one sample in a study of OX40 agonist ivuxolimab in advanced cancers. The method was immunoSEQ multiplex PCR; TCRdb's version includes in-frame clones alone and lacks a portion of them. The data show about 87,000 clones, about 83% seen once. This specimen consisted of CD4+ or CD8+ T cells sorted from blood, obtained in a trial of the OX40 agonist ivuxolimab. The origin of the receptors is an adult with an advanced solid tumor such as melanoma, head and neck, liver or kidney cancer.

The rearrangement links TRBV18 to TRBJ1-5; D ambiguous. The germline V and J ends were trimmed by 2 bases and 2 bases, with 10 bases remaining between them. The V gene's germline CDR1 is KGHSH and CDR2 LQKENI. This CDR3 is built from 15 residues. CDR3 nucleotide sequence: TGTGCCAGCTCACCATCGTCGGACCGCAATCAGCCCCAGCATTTT. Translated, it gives CASSPSSDRNQPQHF.

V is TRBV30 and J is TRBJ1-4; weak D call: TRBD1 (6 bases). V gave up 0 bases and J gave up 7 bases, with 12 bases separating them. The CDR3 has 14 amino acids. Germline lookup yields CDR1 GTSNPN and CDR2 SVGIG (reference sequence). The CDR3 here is CAWSVGLQGEKLFF. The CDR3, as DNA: TGTGCCTGGAGTGTGGGGTTACAGGGTGAAAAACTGTTTTTT.

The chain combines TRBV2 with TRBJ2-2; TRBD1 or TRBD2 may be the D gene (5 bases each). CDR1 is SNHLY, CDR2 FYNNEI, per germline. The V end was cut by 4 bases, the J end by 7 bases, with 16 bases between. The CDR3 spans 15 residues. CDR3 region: CASSGRGAEGGELFF. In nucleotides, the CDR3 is TGTGCCAGCAGTGGTCGGGGCGCGGAAGGCGGGGAGCTGTTTTTT.

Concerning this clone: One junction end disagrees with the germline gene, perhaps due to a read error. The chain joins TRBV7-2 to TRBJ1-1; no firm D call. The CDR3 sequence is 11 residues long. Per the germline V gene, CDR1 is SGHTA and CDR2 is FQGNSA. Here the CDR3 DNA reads TGCGCCAGCAGGCGAGACACTGAAGCTTTCTTT. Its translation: CASRRDTEAFF.

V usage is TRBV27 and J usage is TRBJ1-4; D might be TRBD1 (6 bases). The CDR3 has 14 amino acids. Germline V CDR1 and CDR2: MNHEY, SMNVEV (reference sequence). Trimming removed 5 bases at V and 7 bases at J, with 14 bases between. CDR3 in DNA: TGTGCCAGCAGTGTTAACAGGGATACTGAAAAACTGTTTTTT. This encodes CASSVNRDTEKLFF.

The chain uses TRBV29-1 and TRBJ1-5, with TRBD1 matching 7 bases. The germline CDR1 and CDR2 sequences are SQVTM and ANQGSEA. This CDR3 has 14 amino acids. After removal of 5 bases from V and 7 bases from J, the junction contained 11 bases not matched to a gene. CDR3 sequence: CSVSQGGAGQPQHF. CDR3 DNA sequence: TGCAGCGTTTCCCAGGGGGGGGCCGGGCAGCCCCAGCATTTT.

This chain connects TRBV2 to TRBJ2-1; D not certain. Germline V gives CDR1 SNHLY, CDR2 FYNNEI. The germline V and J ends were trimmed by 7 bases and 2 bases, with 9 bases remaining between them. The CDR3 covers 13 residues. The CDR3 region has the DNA TGTGCCAGCACCGCCCTGCCCTACAATGAGCAGTTCTTC. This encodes CASTALPYNEQFF. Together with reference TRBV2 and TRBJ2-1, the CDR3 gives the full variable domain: EPEVTQTPSHQVTQMGQEVILRCVPISNHLYFYWYRQILGQKVEFLVSFYNNEISEKSEIFDDQFSVERPDGSNFTLKIRSTKLEDSAMYFCASTALPYNEQFFGPGTRLTVL.

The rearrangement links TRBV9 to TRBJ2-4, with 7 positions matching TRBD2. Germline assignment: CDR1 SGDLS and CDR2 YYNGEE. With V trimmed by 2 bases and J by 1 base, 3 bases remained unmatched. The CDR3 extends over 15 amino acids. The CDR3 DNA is TGTGCCAGCAGCGTCACTAGCGTCGCCAAAAACATTCAGTACTTC. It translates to CASSVTSVAKNIQYF.

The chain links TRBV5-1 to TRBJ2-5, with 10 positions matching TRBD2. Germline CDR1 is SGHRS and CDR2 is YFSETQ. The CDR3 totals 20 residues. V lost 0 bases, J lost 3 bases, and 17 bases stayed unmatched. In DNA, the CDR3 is TGCGCCAGCAGCTTGGATCGGCAGGGGTTTTCGGGGACTAGCGAAGAGACCCAGTACTTC. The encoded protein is CASSLDRQGFSGTSEETQYF.

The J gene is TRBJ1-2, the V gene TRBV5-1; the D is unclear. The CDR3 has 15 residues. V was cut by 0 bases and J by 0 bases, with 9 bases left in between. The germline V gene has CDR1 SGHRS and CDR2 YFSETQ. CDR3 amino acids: CASSLGSGANYGYTF. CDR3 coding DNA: TGCGCCAGCAGCTTGGGGTCCGGGGCTAACTATGGCTACACCTTC.

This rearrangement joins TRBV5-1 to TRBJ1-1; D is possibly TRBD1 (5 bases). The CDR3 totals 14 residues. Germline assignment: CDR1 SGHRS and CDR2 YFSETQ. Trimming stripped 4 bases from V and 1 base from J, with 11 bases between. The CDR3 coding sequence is TGCGCCAGCAGCGCGGACACTTGGAACACTGAAGCTTTCTTT. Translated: CASSADTWNTEAFF.

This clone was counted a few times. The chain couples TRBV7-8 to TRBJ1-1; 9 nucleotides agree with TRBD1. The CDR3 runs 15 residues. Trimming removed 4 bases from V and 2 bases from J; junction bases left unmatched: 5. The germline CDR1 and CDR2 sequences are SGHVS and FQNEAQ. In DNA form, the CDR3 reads TGTGCCAGCAGCTCTTGGACAGGGGTAAACACTGAAGCTTTCTTT. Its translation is CASSSWTGVNTEAFF.

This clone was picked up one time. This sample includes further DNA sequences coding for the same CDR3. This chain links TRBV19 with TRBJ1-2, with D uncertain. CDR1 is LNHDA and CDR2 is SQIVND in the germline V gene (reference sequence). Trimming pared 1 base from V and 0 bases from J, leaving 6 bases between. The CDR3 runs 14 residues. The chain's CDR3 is CASSIVDSNYGYTF. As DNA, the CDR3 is TGTGCCAGTAGTATAGTTGACTCTAACTATGGCTACACCTTC.

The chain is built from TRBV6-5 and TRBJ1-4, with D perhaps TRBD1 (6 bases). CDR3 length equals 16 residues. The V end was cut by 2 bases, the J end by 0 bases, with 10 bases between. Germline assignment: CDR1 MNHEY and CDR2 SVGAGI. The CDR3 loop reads CASSYGGRATNEKLFF. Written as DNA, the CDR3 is TGTGCCAGCAGTTACGGGGGGCGGGCAACTAATGAAAAACTGTTTTTT.

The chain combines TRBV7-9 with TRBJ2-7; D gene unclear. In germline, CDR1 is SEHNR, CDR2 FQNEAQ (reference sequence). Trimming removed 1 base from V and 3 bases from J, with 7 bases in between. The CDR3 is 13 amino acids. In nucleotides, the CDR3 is TGTGCCAGCAGCTTAGGGGTCGGCTACGAGCAGTACTTC. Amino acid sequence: CASSLGVGYEQYF.

The CDR3 loop is CASRTGFSTDTQYF. The CDR3 coding sequence is TGTGCCAGCCGTACAGGGTTTAGCACAGATACGCAGTATTTT. The rearrangement joins TRBV2 to TRBJ2-3, with D tentatively TRBD1 (6 bases). The V gene's germline CDR1 is SNHLY and CDR2 FYNNEI. The CDR3 totals 14 residues. With 8 bases removed from V and 0 bases from J, the gap between germline ends came to 12 bases.

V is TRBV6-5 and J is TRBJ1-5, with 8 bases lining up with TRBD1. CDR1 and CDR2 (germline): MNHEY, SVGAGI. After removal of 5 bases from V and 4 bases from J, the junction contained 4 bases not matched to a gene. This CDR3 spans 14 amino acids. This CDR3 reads CASSQDRENQPQHF. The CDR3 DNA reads TGTGCCAGCAGTCAGGACAGGGAAAATCAGCCCCAGCATTTT.

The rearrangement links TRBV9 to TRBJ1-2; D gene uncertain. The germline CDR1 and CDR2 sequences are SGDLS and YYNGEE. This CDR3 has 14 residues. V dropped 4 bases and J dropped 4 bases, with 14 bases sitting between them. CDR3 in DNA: TGTGCCAGCAGCCCCCATCTTACGTTCTATGGCTACACCTTC. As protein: CASSPHLTFYGYTF.

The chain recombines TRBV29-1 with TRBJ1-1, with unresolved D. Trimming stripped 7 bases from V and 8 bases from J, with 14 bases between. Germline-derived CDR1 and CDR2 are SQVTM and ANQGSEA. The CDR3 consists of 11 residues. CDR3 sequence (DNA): TGCAGCGGGACGGATGCACCAGAAGCTTTCTTT. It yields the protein CSGTDAPEAFF.

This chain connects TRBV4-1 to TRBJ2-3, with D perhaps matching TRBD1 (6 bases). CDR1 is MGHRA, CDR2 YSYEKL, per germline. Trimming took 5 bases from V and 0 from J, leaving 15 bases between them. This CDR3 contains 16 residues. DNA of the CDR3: TGCGCCAGCAGCTGGCGGACAGCCACTAGCACAGATACGCAGTATTTT. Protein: CASSWRTATSTDTQYF.

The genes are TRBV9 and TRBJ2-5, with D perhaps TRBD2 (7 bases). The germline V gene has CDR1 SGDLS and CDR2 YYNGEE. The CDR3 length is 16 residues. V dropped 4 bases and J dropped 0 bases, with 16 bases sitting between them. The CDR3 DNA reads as TGTGCCAGCAGCTCCCGCGGGGGCGAGTACCAAGAGACCCAGTACTTC. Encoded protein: CASSSRGGEYQETQYF.

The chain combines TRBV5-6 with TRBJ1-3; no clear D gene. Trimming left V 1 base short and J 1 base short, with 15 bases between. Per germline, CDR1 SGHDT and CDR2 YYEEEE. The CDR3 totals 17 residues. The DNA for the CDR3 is TGTGCCAGCAGCTTGTGGCGCCCGGATAATTCTGGAAACACCATATATTTT. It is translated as CASSLWRPDNSGNTIYF.

CDR3 amino acids: CASILTGSNEQFF. CDR3 coding DNA: TGTGCCAGCATCCTGACAGGATCCAATGAGCAGTTCTTC. The chain recombines TRBV2 with TRBJ2-1, with TRBD1 as a possible D gene (6 bases). The CDR3 contains 13 residues. Trimming left V 7 bases short and J 6 bases short, with 13 bases between. Germline-derived CDR1 and CDR2 are SNHLY and FYNNEI.

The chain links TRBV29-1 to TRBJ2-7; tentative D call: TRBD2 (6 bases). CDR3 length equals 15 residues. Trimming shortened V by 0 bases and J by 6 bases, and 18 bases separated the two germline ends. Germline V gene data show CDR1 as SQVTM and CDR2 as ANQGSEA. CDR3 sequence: CSVEDLGGKGGEQYF. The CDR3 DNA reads TGCAGCGTTGAAGATTTGGGCGGGAAGGGAGGCGAGCAGTACTTC.